This section outlines one T cell receptor (beta chain) sequence together with its context. What this receptor recognizes is not known. No much larger clone exists at a distance of one base, and base qualities are not known. The run used an Illumina NovaSeq 6000. cDNA libraries for TCRalpha and TCRbeta were prepared by 5'RACE using constant-segment primers, with sample barcodes and unique molecular identifiers added. RNA was extracted from every sample with Trizol reagent. Library amplification was performed in two PCR steps, and a second sample barcode and Illumina TruSeq adapters were introduced in the second step. Libraries were sequenced on an Illumina NovaSeq with 2 x 150 bp paired-end reads. As for how the authors treated the data: Reads were demultiplexed and collapsed into UMI-guided consensus sequences with migec v1.2.7. Using mixcr v2.1.11, UMI consensuses were aligned to TRA and TRB V and J templates and then assembled into clonotypes. A clonotype was counted as expanded or contracted only when both edgeR and NoisET called the clonotype significant, with the noise models trained on biological replicates. For edgeR calls, the thresholds were a false discovery rate-adjusted p below 0.01 and a log2 fold-change of 1. PCA with hierarchical clustering of max-normalized trajectories of the 1000 most abundant clonotypes was used as exploratory dynamics analysis. Separately sequenced CD4+ and CD8+ repertoires were used to assign the CD4 or CD8 phenotype of responding clones. Starting from the raw public reads, TCRdb applied fastp trimming at Q25, assembled clones with MiXCR and retained in-frame beta chains. Identical CDR3 protein sequences are pooled into one entry, listed with their most common genes and DNA. In this record, the V and J calls reflect TCRdb's handling and not the investigators' own analysis. The sample has some 300,000 distinct CDR3 sequences on record, 20% to 25% of them singletons. Of the sample, roughly a fifth is held by the ten largest clones.

This entry belongs to a study of T-cell memory formation after mild COVID-19 (dated by TCRdb to 2020 to 2023). For the wider study: TCR sequence clusters from the two donors were found to be largely donor specific. Longitudinal TCRalpha and TCRbeta repertoire sequencing tracked T-cell clones expanding and contracting after mild COVID-19 in a couple of donors. Two young, previously healthy adult volunteers, one female and one male, were included in the cohort. The paper as a whole reports these results and caveats: Contracting CD4+ clones were found mainly in CM and EM memory subsets, while CD8+ clones were enriched in EMRA. Only a couple of mild cases were covered in the study, and larger cohorts including severe cases with pre-infection samples were considered necessary. Clones that contracted from day 15 to 85 showed balanced CD4/CD8 phenotypes, whereas a second wave of clones that expanded from day 15 to 37 leaned towards CD4+. SARS-CoV-2 specificity of the second-wave clones peaking on day 37 was not confirmed. Some responding clones were detected in pre-infection memory, suggesting pre-existing cross-reactive memory T cells joined the SARS-CoV-2 response.

PBMCs were isolated by Ficoll-Paque density gradient centrifugation. Based on the germline V gene, the CDR1 and CDR2 sequences are LGHNA and YNFKEQ. The CDR3 spans 16 residues, from the cysteine through the phenylalanine. The sequence is cut down to CDR3 DNA, 48 bases in frame from base 1. V trim: 5 bases; J trim: 3 bases; unmatched bases: 11. This TCR was sampled from a man aged 18 to 30 who had mild COVID-19 (a few samples of this study predate the infection). The sample titles of this study are shuffled in the database, so cell type and time point are left out; the donor was told from shared clones. Sequenced: PBMCs or a T cell subset sorted from them (not recorded which). The chain uses TRBV4-2 and TRBJ2-7; TRBD1 fits 9 bases in the junction. The DNA sequence is as follows: TGTGCCAGCAGCGGACAGGGGTCTAGCGGCAACTACGAGCAGTACTTC. This is translated as CASSGQGSSGNYEQYF.